The source of this T cell receptor beta chain is a study of OX40 agonist ivuxolimab in advanced cancers. On this clone: Antigen: not known.

Repertoires were generated with immunoSEQ multiplex PCR, while TCRdb's copy carries only in-frame clones and drops some. The table lists about 28,000 clones, almost 80% of them singletons. General study results and limits: Researchers did not determine the expanded peripheral T cells' antigen specificity. CD8+ T cells showed, on average, more clonal expansion than CD4+ cells.

CDR1 and CDR2 from the germline V gene are LNHDA and SQIVND (reference sequence). V lost 5 bases to trimming and J lost 6 bases, with 11 bases between them. This CDR3 has 13 amino acids. The rearrangement joins TRBV19 to TRBJ2-1; D is possibly TRBD2 (6 bases). The receptor comes from an adult with an advanced solid tumor such as melanoma, head and neck, liver or kidney cancer. Material: CD4+ or CD8+ T cells sorted from blood, obtained in a trial of the OX40 agonist ivuxolimab. This CDR3 reads CASSAGRINEQFF. The CDR3 DNA sequence: TGTGCCAGTAGTGCGGGACGGATCAATGAGCAGTTCTTC.